This entry features one T cell receptor (beta chain) sequence. What antigen it recognizes has not been identified. No base qualities exist here, and no much larger clone lies one base off it. From the cysteine up to the phenylalanine, the CDR3 has a length of 15 residues. Of all the DNA, just the CDR3 is kept, 45 bases in frame from base 1. The germline ends are 12 bases apart after V is trimmed by 2 bases and J by 2 bases. CDR1 MGHDK and CDR2 SYGVNS are derived from the germline V gene. The sample belongs to a study of blood T cell repertoires in COVID-19 (dated by TCRdb to the early 2020s). For context, the study as a whole: Samples from collaborators originated in the United States, Italy and Spain and spanned both the acute and convalescent phases of COVID-19. The material from the prospective study consisted of cDNA or gDNA derived from T cells, B-cell-depleted T cells, or PBMCs. The dataset comprised deeply sampled blood TCRbeta repertoires from subjects exposed to, actively infected with, or recovered from COVID-19. The repertoires were released in a freely available public database meant as a resource for research on the immune response to SARS-CoV-2. Samples came from the ongoing ImmuneRACE study (first 160 participants) plus 1,254 subjects from 6 global collaborators. A de-identified subject ID, COVID-19 status, age in years and sex were almost always included in the sample metadata. Where HLA class I and class II types were available, the types were taken from metadata supplied by the sample provider, not from assay-based typing. Overall study results and their limits: Clinical and demographic metadata were provided uncurated, with the amount varying by source and participant.

TCRbeta CDR3 regions were amplified from genomic DNA by means of the immunoSEQ Assay, a bias-controlled multiplex PCR. The source study handled its data this way. Within the assay, amplification of reference gene primers was used to estimate how many nucleated cells each sample contained. To quantify the absolute abundance of each unique TCRbeta CDR3 rearrangement, sequence reads were collapsed and filtered. Productive Simpson clonality was computed per sample as the square root of Simpson's diversity index over productive rearrangements. Here the immuneACCESS table is served through TCRdb, limited to in-frame sequences with V and J called. Missing clones are a known gap in these copies; in checked studies unresolved V genes cover under half, and the rest lacks a known reason. That table is the source of V, J and clone size, and D and trimming were worked out from the DNA. The sample table contains about 130,000 clones; only one count was recorded for more than 90% of them. Clones ranked in the top ten supply roughly 3.7% of the sample.

Whole blood was collected in K2EDTA tubes by collaborating institutions according to the institutions' own protocols. For TCRbeta analysis, collaborators shipped samples as frozen whole blood, isolated PBMCs, or DNA extracted from either of those sample types. The sample consisted of peripheral blood. The chain links TRBV25-1 with TRBJ1-1; the D gene is perhaps TRBD1, on 6 matching bases. The receptor was isolated from a man aged 50 or older with active COVID-19. The CDR3 reads CASSEDHRANTEAFF. In nucleotides, the sequence is TGTGCCAGCAGTGAAGATCACAGGGCCAACACTGAAGCTTTCTTT.